This T cell receptor beta chain was captured by sequencing in a study of blood T cells in healthy people across ages (dated by TCRdb to about 2015). Background on the whole study: In model experiments, roughly one uniquely barcoded TCR beta cDNA molecule per two T cells was captured by template switching. The study measured age-related changes in TCR beta repertoire diversity using deep sequencing normalized with unique cDNA molecular identifiers. The donors were split into four age groups: young (average about 16 years), middle-aged (around 40), aged (roughly 65) and long-lived (approximately 80). Donors of different ages were randomly distributed across sequencing lanes to avoid experimental bias. Using the same blood draw, the study looked at two additional independent replicas of 1 million unique cDNA reads for two donors, one aged 18 to 29 and the other aged 80 or older. The investigation overall reported the following: Conclusive comparison of naive and antigen-experienced compartments was prevented by the profiling of bulk unsorted PBMCs. Compared with the aged group, the long-lived group had more naive CD4+ T cells, fewer expanded clones and increased TCR diversity, suggesting age selection. As age increased, observed TCR beta diversity per million T cells dropped in a roughly linear way, and a significant reduction was already evident by age 40. Observed TCR beta diversity correlated strongly with the percentage of naive T cells measured by flow cytometry. Because donor CMV infection status was unknown, age-related changes in expanded clonotypes were potentially confounded. Estimates of total diversity from one million sequenced T cells were regarded as lower bounds and underestimates.

Systemically healthy Caucasian individuals from Russia, 39 in total and aged roughly 6 to 100 years, were included as donors. About 10 milliliters of peripheral blood were drawn from each donor into EDTA-treated Vacutainer tubes. Ficoll-Paque density-gradient centrifugation was used to isolate PBMCs, with at least 6 million obtained per sample. Total RNA was extracted from PBMCs with Trizol reagent, with at least 6 micrograms obtained per sample. For every donor, an aliquot of PBMCs went through flow cytometry to measure the percentages of naive CD45RAhigh/CD27high T cells. This clonotype was seen a handful of times. Which antigen it targets is not known. No clone much larger than this one lies a single base away; base qualities are absent. In the germline V gene, CDR1 corresponds to SGHRS and CDR2 to YFSETQ. The CDR3 runs 14 residues from the cysteine to the phenylalanine. Only the CDR3 part of the read is kept: 42 bases, read in frame from the first base. V loses 0 bases, J loses 5 bases, and the germline ends lie 11 bases apart.

Libraries were constructed by 5' RACE. The sequencer listed for this sample is Illumina HiSeq 2500. The second PCR ran for roughly 7 to 11 cycles and used a J-beta primer mix along with a sample-barcoded 5' primer. A unique molecular identifier was introduced onto each TCR beta cDNA molecule by a template-switch 5' adaptor carrying 12 random nucleotides. Each sample yielded at least 3 million CDR3-containing paired-end reads. All of the RNA was converted into first-strand cDNA using the Mint cDNA synthesis kit, with a TRBC-specific oligonucleotide serving as the primer. Following uracil-DNA glycosylase treatment, all cDNA underwent a first 18-cycle PCR with the universal primers M1SS and BC2_uni_R. Turning to the authors' computational methods: Each sample was normalized by randomly selecting 1 million high-quality reads, each carrying a distinct molecular identifier. Reads with shared molecular identifiers were discarded instead of being binned into consensus sequences. MiTCR, with a Q25 quality threshold and the strictest error-elimination algorithm, was used for CDR3 identification, clonotype clustering and error correction. A nonparametric unseen species model with Euler transformation was used to estimate a lower bound on total TCR beta diversity. TCRdb trimmed public reads at Q25 via fastp, called clones via MiXCR and kept in-frame beta chains. Rows are combined by CDR3 protein, so each entry shows the most common genes and DNA. The V and J calls come from TCRdb's annotation, not from the publication. The sample profile shows some 710,000 distinct CDR3 sequences; 22% of them were found once. In total, the top ten clones hold roughly 22% of the sample.

The chain joins TRBV5-1 to TRBJ2-5; perhaps TRBD1 is the D gene, with 6 bases matching. The source material was blood. The source is a man between 65 and 79 years old in good health. The CDR3 loop reads CASSLVGALETQYF. The DNA reads TGCGCCAGCAGCTTGGTGGGGGCATTGGAGACCCAGTACTTC. Extended through the reference TRBV5-1 and TRBJ2-5 proteins, this CDR3 yields the full variable domain: KAGVTQTPRYLIKTRGQQVTLSCSPISGHRSVSWYQQTPGQGLQFLFEYFSETQRNKGNFPGRFSGRQFSNSRSEMNVSTLELGDSALYLCASSLVGALETQYFGPGTRLLVL.